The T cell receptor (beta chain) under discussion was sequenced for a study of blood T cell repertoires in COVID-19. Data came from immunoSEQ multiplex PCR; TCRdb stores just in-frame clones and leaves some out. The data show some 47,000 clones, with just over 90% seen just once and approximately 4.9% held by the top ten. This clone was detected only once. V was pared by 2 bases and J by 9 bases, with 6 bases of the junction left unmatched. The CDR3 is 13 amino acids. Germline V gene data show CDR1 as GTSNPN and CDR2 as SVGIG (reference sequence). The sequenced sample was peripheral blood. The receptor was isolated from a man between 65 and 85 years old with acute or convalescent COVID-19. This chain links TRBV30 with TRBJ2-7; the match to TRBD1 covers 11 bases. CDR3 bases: TGTGCCTGGAGTCCGGGACAGGGGGTCGCGCAGTACTTC. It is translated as CAWSPGQGVAQYF. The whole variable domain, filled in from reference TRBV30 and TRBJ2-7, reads SQTIHQWPATLVQPVGSPLSLECTVEGTSNPNLYWYRQAAGRGLQLLFYSVGIGQISSEVPQNLSASRPQDRQFILSSKKLLLSDSGFYLCAWSPGQGVAQYFGPGTRLTVT.